Listed below are T cell receptor beta chains from one sample, sequenced in a study of T cells in pancreatic ductal adenocarcinoma. Sequenced by immunoSEQ multiplex PCR; TCRdb stores in-frame clones only, minus some. The sample holds some 20,000 clones, almost 90% seen once. The source material was PBMCs. The receptors originated from a human donor with pancreatic ductal adenocarcinoma. Both conserved end residues are part of each CDR3. A D gene is named only where the DNA matches it firmly. Not all rows give a size; the values are once, few, many and, for expanded clones, a class.

size,V,D,J,CDR3,DNA
.,TRBV5-4,TRBD1,TRBJ2-1,CASSRSGTGNNEQFF,TGTGCCAGCAGCCGGTCTGGGACAGGCAACAATGAGCAGTTCTTC
.,TRBV7-2,.,TRBJ1-3,CASSLGGSGNTIYF,TGTGCCAGCAGCTTGGGGGGATCCGGAAACACCATATATTTT
.,TRBV5-4,.,TRBJ2-6,CASSLQGSGANVLTF,TGTGCCAGCAGCTTGCAGGGCTCAGGGGCCAACGTCCTGACTTTC
.,TRBV4-3,.,TRBJ2-3,CASSQGNGGTDTQYF,TGCGCCAGCAGCCAAGGCAACGGGGGCACAGATACGCAGTATTTT
.,TRBV11-3,TRBD2,TRBJ2-2,CASSSGLAANTGELFF,TGTGCCAGCAGCTCCGGACTAGCGGCGAACACCGGGGAGCTGTTTTTT
.,TRBV28,.,TRBJ2-3,CASSFSGTDTQYF,TGTGCCAGCAGTTTCTCGGGTACAGATACGCAGTATTTT
.,TRBV6-1,TRBD1,TRBJ1-6,CASSEGWGQVAYNSPLHF,TGTGCCAGCAGTGAAGGATGGGGACAGGTCGCCTATAATTCACCCCTCCACTTT
.,TRBV5-1,TRBD1,TRBJ2-3,CASSIGQGADTQYF,TGCGCCAGCAGCATAGGACAGGGGGCAGATACGCAGTATTTT
.,TRBV5-1,TRBD1,TRBJ1-1,CASSRGDRAVTEAFF,TGCGCCAGCAGCCGGGGGGACAGGGCAGTTACTGAAGCTTTCTTT
.,TRBV5-1,.,TRBJ1-6,CASSLQGYNSPLHF,TGCGCCAGCAGCCTACAGGGTTATAATTCACCCCTCCACTTT
few,TRBV9,TRBD2,TRBJ2-3,CASSVSAGGGTDTQYF,TGTGCCAGCAGCGTATCGGCGGGGGGGGGCACAGATACGCAGTATTTT
.,TRBV4-2,.,TRBJ1-3,CASSQAPPSSGNTIYF,TGTGCCAGCAGCCAAGCCCCACCGAGCTCTGGAAACACCATATATTTT
.,TRBV10-3,.,TRBJ2-3,CAAAGSWGQDTQYF,TGTGCCGCGGCCGGCTCTTGGGGGCAAGATACGCAGTATTTT
.,TRBV2,TRBD1,TRBJ1-2,CASSGGQGNYGYTF,TGTGCCAGCAGTGGGGGACAGGGGAACTATGGCTACACCTTC
.,TRBV10-2,.,TRBJ1-5,CARLRGGKSSNQPQHF,TGCGCCCGCCTTAGGGGAGGGAAAAGTAGCAATCAGCCCCAGCATTTT
.,TRBV5-4,.,TRBJ1-1,CASSAGGGNTEAFF,TGTGCCAGCAGCGCCGGGGGGGGTAACACTGAAGCTTTCTTT
.,TRBV7-2,.,TRBJ1-2,CASSFQQENYGYTF,TGTGCCAGCAGCTTTCAACAGGAGAACTATGGCTACACCTTC
.,TRBV6-1,.,TRBJ1-1,CASSEAVSGEAFF,TGTGCCAGCAGTGAAGCTGTTTCGGGTGAAGCTTTCTTT
once,TRBV18,TRBD1,TRBJ2-4,CASSPGTGAQNIQYF,TGTGCCAGCTCTCCGGGGACAGGGGCGCAAAACATTCAGTACTTC
.,TRBV19,.,TRBJ2-5,CASSTSMARGGETQYF,TGTGCCAGTAGTACCTCGATGGCGCGGGGAGGAGAGACCCAGTACTTC
.,TRBV7-3,TRBD2,TRBJ2-1,CASSWTSGLINEQFF,TGTGCCAGCAGCTGGACTAGCGGGCTTATCAATGAGCAGTTCTTC
.,TRBV9,TRBD2,TRBJ2-2,CASSVVSGGGELFF,TGTGCCAGCAGCGTAGTGAGCGGGGGTGGGGAGCTGTTTTTT
.,TRBV5-1,.,TRBJ2-1,CASSFGTYNEQFF,TGCGCCAGCAGCTTCGGGACTTACAATGAGCAGTTCTTC
once,TRBV12-5,.,TRBJ1-1,CASGLVGEGTAFF,TGTGCTAGTGGTTTGGTAGGGGAGGGTACAGCTTTCTTT
.,TRBV7-6,TRBD2,TRBJ2-4,CASSPGGALKNIQYF,TGTGCCAGCAGCCCGGGGGGGGCTCTCAAAAACATTCAGTACTTC
.,TRBV7-3,TRBD2,TRBJ2-3,CASSLAGGPTDTQYF,TGTGCCAGCAGCCTAGCGGGGGGACCCACAGATACGCAGTATTTT
.,TRBV11-3,.,TRBJ2-2,CASQVPGQSGELFF,TGTGCCAGCCAGGTACCAGGACAGAGCGGGGAGCTGTTTTTT
few,TRBV30,.,TRBJ1-2,CAWARQALGYTF,TGTGCCTGGGCCAGACAGGCTCTTGGCTACACCTTC
.,TRBV28,.,TRBJ1-2,CASSLDIRNYGYTF,TGTGCCAGCAGTTTGGACATAAGAAACTATGGCTACACCTTC
.,TRBV5-1,TRBD1,TRBJ2-3,CASSSRTGTDTQYF,TGCGCCAGCAGCTCTCGGACAGGGACAGATACGCAGTATTTT
.,TRBV14,TRBD2,TRBJ2-2,CASSRGTSGDHTGELFF,TGTGCCAGCAGCCGGGGGACTAGCGGGGACCACACCGGGGAGCTGTTTTTT
once,TRBV11-2,TRBD1,TRBJ1-1,CASSFRTGGTEAFF,TGTGCCAGCAGCTTTAGGACAGGGGGCACTGAAGCTTTCTTT
.,TRBV5-1,.,TRBJ2-5,CASSLEGGGKTQYF,TGCGCCAGCAGCTTGGAAGGGGGAGGGAAGACCCAGTACTTC
.,TRBV27,TRBD2,TRBJ2-5,CASSPGGEQYF,TGTGCCAGCAGCCCCGGGGGGGAGCAGTACTTC
.,TRBV28,TRBD2,TRBJ2-3,CASSFPGTSGFYASTDTQYF,TGTGCCAGCAGTTTCCCCGGGACTAGCGGGTTCTACGCTAGCACAGATACGCAGTATTTT
.,TRBV19,TRBD1,TRBJ1-1,CASRSGQAIAEAFF,TGTGCCAGTAGATCCGGACAGGCAATCGCTGAAGCTTTCTTT
.,TRBV5-1,.,TRBJ2-5,CASSPNQETQYF,TGCGCCAGCAGCCCAAATCAAGAGACCCAGTACTTC
.,TRBV11-3,TRBD2,TRBJ2-1,CASSPRRGGGVDNEQFF,TGTGCCAGCAGCCCTCGTCGGGGCGGGGGGGTCGACAATGAGCAGTTCTTC
.,TRBV7-9,.,TRBJ1-1,CASSLNGREEAFF,TGTGCCAGCAGCTTAAACGGTCGAGAAGAAGCTTTCTTT
.,TRBV7-2,TRBD1,TRBJ1-5,CASRTGTGNQPQHF,TGTGCCAGCAGGACCGGGACAGGCAATCAGCCCCAGCATTTT
.,TRBV18,.,TRBJ1-3,CASSLQELPNTIYF,TGTGCCAGCTCACTACAGGAACTCCCAAACACCATATATTTT
.,TRBV13,TRBD1,TRBJ2-3,CASSWSGTGGTDTQYF,TGTGCCAGCAGCTGGTCCGGGACAGGGGGAACAGATACGCAGTATTTT